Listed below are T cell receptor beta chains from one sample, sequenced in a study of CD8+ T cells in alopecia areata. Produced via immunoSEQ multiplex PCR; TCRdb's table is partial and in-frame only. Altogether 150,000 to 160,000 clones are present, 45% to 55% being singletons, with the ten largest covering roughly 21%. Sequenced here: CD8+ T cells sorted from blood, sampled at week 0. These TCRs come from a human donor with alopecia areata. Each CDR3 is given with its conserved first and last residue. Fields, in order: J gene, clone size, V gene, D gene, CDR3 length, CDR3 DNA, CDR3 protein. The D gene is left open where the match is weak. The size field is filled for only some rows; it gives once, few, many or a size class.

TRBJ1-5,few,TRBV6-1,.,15,TGTGCCAGCAGCCTCGGGCAGGGAGGGAATCAGCCCCAGCATTTT,CASSLGQGGNQPQHF
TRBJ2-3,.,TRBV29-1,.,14,TGCAGCGTTGAACCTTCGGGATCGACAGATACGCAGTATTTT,CSVEPSGSTDTQYF
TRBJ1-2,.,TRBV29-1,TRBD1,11,TGCAGCGTTTCCGGGACAGATGGCTACACCTTC,CSVSGTDGYTF
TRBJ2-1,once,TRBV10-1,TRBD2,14,TGCGCCAGCAGTATAGCGGGGGGGCGCGATGAGCAGTTCTTC,CASSIAGGRDEQFF
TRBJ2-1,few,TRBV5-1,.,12,TGCGCCAGCAGCTTGTCCATCTATGAGCAGTTCTTC,CASSLSIYEQFF
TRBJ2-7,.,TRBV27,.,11,TGTGCCAGCAGTGGGGTCCGCGAGCAGTACTTC,CASSGVREQYF
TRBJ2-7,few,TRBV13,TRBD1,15,TGTGCCAGCAGCCTAGGGACAGGGAGCTCCTACGAGCAGTACTTC,CASSLGTGSSYEQYF
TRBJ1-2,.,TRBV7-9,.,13,TGTGCCAGCAGCACAGGCCTTGGGGATGGCTACACCTTC,CASSTGLGDGYTF
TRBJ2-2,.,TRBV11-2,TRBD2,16,TGTGCCAGCAGCTTAGAGTTCCCGGGGGGAACCGGGGAGCTGTTTTTT,CASSLEFPGGTGELFF
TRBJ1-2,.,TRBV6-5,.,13,TGTGCCAGCAGTTACTCGCTGGACTATGGCTACACCTTC,CASSYSLDYGYTF
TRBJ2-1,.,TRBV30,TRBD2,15,TGTGCCTACTCGCCCGGGACTAGCGGACGGAATGAGCAGTTCTTC,CAYSPGTSGRNEQFF
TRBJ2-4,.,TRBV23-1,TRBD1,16,TGCGCCAGCAGTGAAGACAGGGGGCCTGACAAAAACATTCAGTACTTC,CASSEDRGPDKNIQYF
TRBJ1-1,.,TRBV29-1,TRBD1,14,TGCAGCGTTGATGCAACAGGGGTGAACACTGAAGCTTTCTTT,CSVDATGVNTEAFF
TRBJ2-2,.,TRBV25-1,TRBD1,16,TGTGCCAGCAGTGGGCCCCGGGACAGGGCCACCGGGGAGCTGTTTTTT,CASSGPRDRATGELFF
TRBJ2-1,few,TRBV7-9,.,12,TGTGCCAGCAGCCCGACCCGCAATGAGCAGTTCTTC,CASSPTRNEQFF
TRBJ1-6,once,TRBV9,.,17,TGTGCCAGCAGCCCCGACGGGGGACCTTCCTATAATTCACCCCTCCACTTT,CASSPDGGPSYNSPLHF
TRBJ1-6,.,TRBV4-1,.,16,TGCGCCAGCAGCCATCCTCCGTCAGGAGGTAATTCACCCCTCCACTTT,CASSHPPSGGNSPLHF
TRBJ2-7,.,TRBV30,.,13,TGTGCCTGGAGTTCCGGGGTCGGGTACGAGCAGTACTTC,CAWSSGVGYEQYF
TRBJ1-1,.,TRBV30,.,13,TGTGCCTGGAGTGTACAAGGGAACACTGAAGCTTTCTTT,CAWSVQGNTEAFF
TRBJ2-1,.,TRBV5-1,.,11,TGCGCCAGCAGCTTGGGTAATGAGCAGTTCTTC,CASSLGNEQFF
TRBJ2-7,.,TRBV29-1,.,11,TGCAGCGTTGGAAGTAGGAGCGAGCAGTACTTC,CSVGSRSEQYF
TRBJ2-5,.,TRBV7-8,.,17,TGTGCCAGCAGCTTCGGATGGGCGGGGGCCCGTTCGGAGACCCAGTACTTC,CASSFGWAGARSETQYF
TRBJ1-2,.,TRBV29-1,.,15,TGCAGCGTTCCCGGGGAGATGACAAGTAACTATGGCTACACCTTC,CSVPGEMTSNYGYTF
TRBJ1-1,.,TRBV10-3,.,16,TGTGCCATCGCCCCAGGCCAGGGGATGATGAACACTGAAGCTTTCTTT,CAIAPGQGMMNTEAFF
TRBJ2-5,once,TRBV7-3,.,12,TGTGCCAGCACCAAGGAGGGGGAGACCCAGTACTTC,CASTKEGETQYF
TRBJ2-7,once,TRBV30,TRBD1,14,TGTGCCTGGACCGCGGGGACAGGGGGCTACGAGCAGTACTTC,CAWTAGTGGYEQYF
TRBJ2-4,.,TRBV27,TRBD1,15,TGTGCCAGCAGATGGACAGGGTCGGCCAAAAACATTCAGTACTTC,CASRWTGSAKNIQYF
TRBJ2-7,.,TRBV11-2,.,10,TGTGCCAGCAGCTCGTACGAGCAGTACTTC,CASSSYEQYF
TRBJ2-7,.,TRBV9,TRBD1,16,TGTGCCAGCAGCGTAGGGGCAGGGGGCTTTGAGTACGAGCAGTACTTC,CASSVGAGGFEYEQYF
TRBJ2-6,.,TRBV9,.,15,TGTGCCAGCAGCGTAGGGGGCTCTGGGGCCAACGTCCTGACTTTC,CASSVGGSGANVLTF
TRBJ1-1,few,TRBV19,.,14,TGTGCCAGTAGGGCGAACCGGGGGGACACTGAAGCTTTCTTT,CASRANRGDTEAFF
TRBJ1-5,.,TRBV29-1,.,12,TGCAGCGTTGTGGGCAGGGACGGGGTCCAGCATTTT,CSVVGRDGVQHF
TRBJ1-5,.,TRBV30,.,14,TGTGCCTGGAGTGGTTACATGGGAAATCAGCCCCAGCATTTT,CAWSGYMGNQPQHF
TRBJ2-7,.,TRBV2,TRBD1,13,TGTGCCAGCAGTGGGGGGACAGTCTACGAGCAGTACTTC,CASSGGTVYEQYF
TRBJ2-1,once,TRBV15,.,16,TGTGCCACCAGCCCACTACCGAGGAAGGCCTACAATGAGCAGTTCTTC,CATSPLPRKAYNEQFF
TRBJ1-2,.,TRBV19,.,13,TGTGCCAGTAGTATGGGGCTCCGGACTGGCTACACCTTC,CASSMGLRTGYTF
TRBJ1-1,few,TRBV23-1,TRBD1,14,TGCGCCAGCAGTCGGGGGACAGGGGGCACTGAAGCTTTCTTT,CASSRGTGGTEAFF
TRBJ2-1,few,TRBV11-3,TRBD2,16,TGTGCCAGCAGCTTCATTACTAGCGGGGGCTACAATGAGCAGTTCTTC,CASSFITSGGYNEQFF
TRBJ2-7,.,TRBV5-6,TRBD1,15,TGTGCCAGCAGTTACTGGACAGGGGTCCTGGACGAGCAGTACTTC,CASSYWTGVLDEQYF
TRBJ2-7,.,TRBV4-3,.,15,TGCGCCAGCAGCCAAGATAGGAACGGAATCTACGAGCAGTACTTC,CASSQDRNGIYEQYF
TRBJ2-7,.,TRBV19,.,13,TGTGCCAGTAGTATAGGGACTATCGGGGAGCAGTACTTC,CASSIGTIGEQYF
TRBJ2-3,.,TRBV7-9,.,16,TGTGCCAGCAGCGGCAATCCCAGGAGAGAGACAGATACGCAGTATTTT,CASSGNPRRETDTQYF
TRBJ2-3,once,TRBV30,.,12,TGTGCCTGGAGCCTAGAGGTCGATACGCAGTATTTT,CAWSLEVDTQYF
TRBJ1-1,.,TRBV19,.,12,TGTGCCAGTAGTGAGAGTGCTTCTGAAGCTTTCTTT,CASSESASEAFF
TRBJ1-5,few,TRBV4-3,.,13,TGCGCCAGCAGCCAAGATCCGGGTCAGCCCCAGCATTTT,CASSQDPGQPQHF
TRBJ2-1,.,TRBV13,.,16,TGTGCCAGCAGCTTAATCGGGGGTGATCGACGGGGCGAGCAGTTCTTC,CASSLIGGDRRGEQFF
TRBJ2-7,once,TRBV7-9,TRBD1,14,TGTGCCAGCAGCTCGCCGGGACAGGGGAGCGAGCAGTACTTC,CASSSPGQGSEQYF
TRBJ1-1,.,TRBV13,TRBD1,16,TGTGCCAGCAGCAACCCGAGACAGGGTGTGGGGGATGAAGCTTTCTTT,CASSNPRQGVGDEAFF
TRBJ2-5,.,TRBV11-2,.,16,TGCGCCAGCAGCTTAGATAACGGGGGATCGCAAGAGACCCAGTACTTC,CASSLDNGGSQETQYF
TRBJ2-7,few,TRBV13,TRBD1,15,TGTGCCAGCAGCCAGGCAGGACAGGGCCGCTACGAGCAGTACTTC,CASSQAGQGRYEQYF
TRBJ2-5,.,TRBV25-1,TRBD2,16,TGTGCCAGCAGTGAAGAGGGCGGGGGGCGTCAAGAGACCCAGTACTTC,CASSEEGGGRQETQYF
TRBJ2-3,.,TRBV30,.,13,TGTGCCTGGAGTGTTGGAGCGGCAGATACGCAGTATTTT,CAWSVGAADTQYF
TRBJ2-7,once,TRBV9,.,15,TGTGCCAGCGCCTTTGGGCAGGGCCCGACCTACGAGCAGTACTTC,CASAFGQGPTYEQYF
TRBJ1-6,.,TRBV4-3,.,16,TGCGCCAGCAGCCAACGAAAGACAGGAGATAATTCACCCCTCCACTTT,CASSQRKTGDNSPLHF